This T cell receptor (beta chain) emerged from a study of T cells after yellow fever vaccination. Study-level points and caveats: The study re-detected most primary-vaccination clones after the booster (approximately 96% CD4, roughly 90% CD8).

The CDR3 is 15 residues long. Germline CDR1 SGHTA, CDR2 FQGNSA. V lost 2 bases and J lost 9; bases outside the gene matches: 9. This clonotype was seen repeatedly, ten times or more. TCRdb reprocessed the 5' RACE reads with MiXCR, giving one entry per CDR3 protein. The table shows 40,000 to 50,000 distinct CDR3 sequences, with around 6.5% occurring only once. The sequencing used PBMCs, either bulk or a sorted T-cell subset (CD4+, CD8+, memory, or dextramer-sorted; not recorded which), collected 45 days after the yellow fever booster vaccination. This chain links TRBV7-2 with TRBJ2-1; TRBD2 matches at 8 bases. The origin of this receptor is a man aged 30 to 39 who received the YFV17D yellow fever vaccine. CDR3 in amino acids: CASSLRAGGGSEQFF. DNA for the CDR3: TGTGCCAGCAGCTTACGGGCGGGAGGTGGGAGTGAGCAGTTCTTC.